The sequence of this T cell receptor (beta chain) was determined in a study of blood T cell repertoires in COVID-19. Study information: Sites in the United States, Italy and Spain provided acute and convalescent COVID-19 samples. T cells, B-cell-depleted T cells, or PBMCs supplied cDNA or gDNA.

Original analysis: Reference gene primer amplification gave estimated nucleated cell counts. TCRdb's table, derived via immunoSEQ multiplex PCR, lists solely in-frame clones and lacks some. V and J calls and clone size are given by that table; D and trimming were obtained from the DNA. This repertoire shows 150,000 to 200,000 clones, roughly 85% found once; its top ten account for roughly 3.5%. The CDR3 spans 15 residues. The V end lost 7 bases, the J end lost 5 bases, and 19 bases lay between the germline ends. CDR1 and CDR2 (germline): SNHLY, FYNNEI. Sequencing was carried out using peripheral blood. The rearrangement joins TRBV2 to TRBJ2-3; D is undetermined. This sequence was found in a man aged 55 to 69 with acute or convalescent COVID-19. This CDR3 is CASTLPPPPGDTQYF. The CDR3 DNA is TGTGCCAGCACCCTCCCCCCCCCTCCGGGAGATACGCAGTATTTT.